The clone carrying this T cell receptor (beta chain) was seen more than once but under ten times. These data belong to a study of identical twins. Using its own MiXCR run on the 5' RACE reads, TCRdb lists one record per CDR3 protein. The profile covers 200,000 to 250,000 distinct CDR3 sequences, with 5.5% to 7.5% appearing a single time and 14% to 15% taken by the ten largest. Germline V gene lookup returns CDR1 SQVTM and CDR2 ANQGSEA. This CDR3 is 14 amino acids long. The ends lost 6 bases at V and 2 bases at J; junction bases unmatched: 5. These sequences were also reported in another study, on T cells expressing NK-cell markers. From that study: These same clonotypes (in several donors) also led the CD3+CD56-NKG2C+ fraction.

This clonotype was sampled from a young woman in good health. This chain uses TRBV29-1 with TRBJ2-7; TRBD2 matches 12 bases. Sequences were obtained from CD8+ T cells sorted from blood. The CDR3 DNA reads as TGCAGCGTGGTGACTAGCGGGAGAGCCTACGAGCAGTACTTC. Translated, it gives CSVVTSGRAYEQYF.